Detailed here is one T cell receptor beta chain. The antigen remains undetermined. This sample is drawn from a study of blood T cells in healthy people across ages. This CDR3 comprises 15 residues. With V trimmed by 3 bases and J by 1 base, 3 bases remained unmatched. The germline V gene has CDR1 SGHTA and CDR2 FQGNSA. Points from the study as a whole: Compared with aged donors, long-lived donors showed fewer expanded clones, suggesting selection.

Each donor had around 9.2 milliliters of peripheral blood drawn. Each sample provided at least 6 micrograms of extracted total RNA. Through a sample-barcoded 5' primer and a J-beta primer mix, a second PCR was run for roughly 6 to 12 cycles. TCRdb re-analysed the 5' RACE reads in MiXCR, keeping a single row per CDR3 protein. Seen here are some 800,000 distinct CDR3 sequences, around 43% observed once, and the top ten hold about a fifth. The sequenced material came from blood. The chain uses TRBV7-2 and TRBJ2-5, with 9 bases fitting TRBD2. This TCR came from a man aged 60-69 years in good health. CDR3 amino acids: CASSFLAGTQETQYF. Here the CDR3 DNA reads TGTGCCAGCAGCTTCCTAGCGGGAACCCAAGAGACCCAGTACTTC.